Below, 8 T cell receptor beta chains from the same sample are listed, as sequenced in a study of control samples from healthy donors and cancer patients (dated by TCRdb to 2018 to 2020). Library construction relied on the immunoSEQ multiplex PCR assay. Held by TCRdb, this immuneACCESS table contains in-frame sequences only and omits some clones. Under half of the omission traces to an unresolved V gene where checked; the cause of the rest is unknown. The sample includes 60,000 to 75,000 clones, with approximately 87% observed a single time. Together, the top ten hold approximately 30% of the sample. Sequencing was carried out using blood. The source of these receptors is a man aged 45-65 years in good health.

The rearrangement joins TRBV7-9 to TRBJ2-5, with TRBD2 matching 8 bases. From germline, CDR1 is SEHNR and CDR2 FQNEAQ (reference sequence). This CDR3 has 14 residues. J was trimmed by 3 bases and V by 5 bases; bases with no gene match: 5. The chain's CDR3 is CASSPWREEETQYF. CDR3 nucleotides: TGTGCCAGCAGCCCTTGGCGGGAGGAAGAGACCCAGTACTTC.

A remark on this clone: One end of the junction is discordant with germline, which a read error may explain. Different DNA sequences within this sample yield the same CDR3. The J gene is TRBJ2-2, the V gene TRBV6-5; TRBD2 might be the D (7 bases). Germline loops: CDR1 MNHEY, CDR2 SVGAGI. The CDR3 contains 15 residues. The chain's CDR3 is CASRRGGHGTGELFF. DNA of the CDR3: TGTGCCAGCAGGAGGGGGGGACACGGGACCGGGGAGCTATTTTTT.

The chain has TRBV27 and TRBJ2-7; D unclear. V was clipped by 8 bases and J by 3 bases, with 23 bases between them. The CDR3 spans 16 residues. CDR1 is MNHEY and CDR2 is SMNVEV in the germline V gene (reference sequence). The CDR3 DNA follows: TGTGCCAGCTCCCCCCAAGGGCCCAGTGGGGTCTACGAGCAGTACTTC. As protein: CASSPQGPSGVYEQYF.

This chain joins TRBV12-3 or TRBV12-4 and TRBJ2-5, with no clear D. The V and J ends lost 7 bases and 0 bases respectively, with 6 bases between them. This CDR3 has 12 amino acids. The DNA for the CDR3 is TGTGCCAGCACGAAATACCAAGAGACCCAGTACTTC. Translated, it gives CASTKYQETQYF.

This rearrangement joins TRBV5-4 to TRBJ2-5, with a weak D call TRBD2 (6 bases). This CDR3 has 16 residues. CDR1 and CDR2 from the germline V gene are SGHNT and YYREEE (reference sequence). Trimming took 4 bases from V and 10 from J, leaving 26 bases between them. Here the CDR3 reads CASSRVNSGAGDDQYF. CDR3 DNA sequence: TGTGCCAGCAGCCGAGTTAATAGCGGTGCGGGTGATGACCAGTACTTC.

J is TRBJ2-5 and V is TRBV14; D is perhaps TRBD2 (6 bases). The CDR3 length is 16 residues. The V end was cut by 4 bases, the J end by 2 bases, with 17 bases between. The germline CDR1 and CDR2 sequences are SGHDN and FVKESK. CDR3: CASSPRLVWSQETQYF. The CDR3 nucleotides are TGTGCCAGCAGCCCGAGACTAGTTTGGTCACAAGAGACCCAGTACTTC.

V is TRBV29-1 and J is TRBJ2-5, with TRBD2 as a possible D gene (6 bases). The germline CDR1 and CDR2 sequences are SQVTM and ANQGSEA. With 1 base removed from V and 4 bases from J, the gap between germline ends came to 16 bases. CDR3 length: 15 residues. The CDR3 DNA reads TGCAGCGTTGAAGCCCGTGCGGGATTGGGAGAGACCCAGTACTTC. This sequence encodes CSVEARAGLGETQYF.

The V and J genes are TRBV30 and TRBJ2-2, with TRBD2 as a possible D gene (5 bases). Trimming shortened V by 4 bases and J by 1 base, and 7 bases separated the two germline ends. The CDR3 runs to 13 residues. CDR1 GTSNPN and CDR2 SVGIG come from the germline V gene (reference sequence). As DNA, the CDR3 is TGTGCCTGGACCCGGGGGAACACCGGGGAGCTGTTTTTT. Protein sequence: CAWTRGNTGELFF.